What follows are 25 T cell receptor beta chains derived from one specimen sequenced in a study of Graves' ophthalmopathy and Graves' hyperthyroidism. From RNA, the CDR3 regions of TCR beta chains were amplified and sequenced. Amplification began with first-round RT-PCR using HTBI primers, then second-round multiplex PCR was performed. TCRdb reprocessed the multiplex PCR reads with MiXCR, giving one entry per CDR3 protein. The data hold 360,000 or so distinct CDR3 sequences, with 18% observed a single time. The sequenced sample consisted of peripheral blood. The receptors were sampled from a woman under 30 with Graves' ophthalmopathy.

The rearrangement joins TRBV7-8 to TRBJ2-7; 9 nucleotides align to TRBD2. Germline loops: CDR1 SGHVS, CDR2 FQNEAQ. Trimming at V came to 5 bases and at J to 5 bases, leaving 10 bases not matched to a gene. This CDR3 is 15 amino acids long. CDR3 loop: CASSISRTSVHEQYF. The CDR3 DNA reads TGTGCCAGCAGCATCTCTCGGACTAGCGTCCACGAGCAGTACTTC.

This clonotype was observed at least ten times. This sequence joins TRBV11-1 and TRBJ2-5; a possible D gene is TRBD2 (6 bases). Trimming took 5 bases from V and 4 from J, leaving 17 bases between them. There are 15 residues in the CDR3. CDR1 is SGHAT and CDR2 is FQDESV in the germline V gene (reference sequence). CDR3: CASSPFGWEAETQYF. CDR3 nucleotides: TGTGCCAGCAGCCCATTCGGTTGGGAGGCAGAGACCCAGTACTTC.

The chain combines TRBV15 with TRBJ1-2; D remains ambiguous. CDR3 size: 13 residues. V lost 3 bases, J lost 8 bases, and 13 bases lay in between. Per the germline V gene, CDR1 is LNHNV and CDR2 is YYDKDF (reference sequence). The CDR3 DNA reads TGTGCCACCAGCAGGCCGGCAGGATCCGGCTACACCTTC. Translated, it gives CATSRPAGSGYTF.

This chain uses TRBV5-1 with TRBJ1-2; possible D gene TRBD1, 6 bases. Trimming removed 2 bases from V and 7 bases from J, with 15 bases in between. The CDR3 has 14 residues. Germline CDR1 reads SGHRS; CDR2 reads YFSETQ. The CDR3: CASSLRAGVFGYTF. CDR3 DNA sequence: TGCGCCAGCAGCTTAAGGGCAGGGGTCTTTGGCTACACCTTC.

This clonotype came up many times. The chain recombines TRBV7-8 with TRBJ2-7, with TRBD2 matching over 11 bases. This CDR3 has 17 residues. Germline-derived CDR1 and CDR2 are SGHVS and FQNEAQ. V trimming: 2 bases; J trimming: 0 bases; junction bases outside the gene matches: 6. In nucleotides, the CDR3 is TGTGCCAGCAGCTTACCTACTAGCGGGAGCTACTCCTACGAGCAGTACTTC. As protein: CASSLPTSGSYSYEQYF.

This clonotype was seen at least ten times. This chain joins TRBV7-8 and TRBJ2-2; possible D gene TRBD1, 7 bases. Trimming removed 0 bases at V and 3 bases at J, with 8 bases between. The CDR3 sequence is 15 residues long. From germline, CDR1 is SGHVS and CDR2 FQNEAQ. The CDR3 nucleotides are TGTGCCAGCAGCTTAGCCAGGGGGGACACCGGGGAGCTGTTTTTT. Amino acid sequence: CASSLARGDTGELFF.

The V call is TRBV27, the J call TRBJ2-4, with 8 bases fitting TRBD1. CDR3 length: 16 amino acids. Losses at the gene ends were 5 bases for V and 2 bases for J; bases not matched to a gene: 8. CDR1 and CDR2 from the germline V gene are MNHEY and SMNVEV (reference sequence). In nucleotides, the CDR3 is TGTGCCAGCAGTGCGGACAGGGCGCCACCCAAAAACATTCAGTACTTC. This translates into CASSADRAPPKNIQYF.

This clonotype has at least ten counts. For the CDR3, the DNA is TGTGCCAGCAGCCAAGGTGGACAGGGGTCCTATGGCTACACCTTC. This codes for CASSQGGQGSYGYTF. The chain employs TRBV4-2 and TRBJ1-2, with 9 bases aligning to TRBD1. The CDR3 sequence is 15 residues long. V gave up 1 base and J gave up 4 bases; unmatched junction bases: 4. The V gene's germline CDR1 is LGHNA and CDR2 YNFKEQ.

By sample share, this clonotype is large. The chain uses TRBV6-6 and TRBJ2-7, with unresolved D. The CDR3 runs 16 residues. V lost 7 bases, J lost 5 bases, and 24 bases lay in between. CDR1 and CDR2 from the germline V gene are MNHNY and SVGAGI (reference sequence). CDR3 loop: CASNEDGSGIRDEQYF. As DNA, the CDR3 is TGTGCCAGCAACGAGGACGGGTCCGGCATTAGGGACGAGCAGTACTTC.

This clonotype was seen ten or more times. This chain connects TRBV7-2 to TRBJ2-5; 13 bases align to TRBD2. The germline gives CDR1 SGHTA, CDR2 FQGNSA. The CDR3 is 18 amino acids. Trimming took 5 bases from V and 2 from J; bases not matched to a gene: 11. For the CDR3, the DNA is TGTGCCAGCAGCGAAAGGACTAGCGGGGGACCCCGACAAGAGACCCAGTACTTC. Protein: CASSERTSGGPRQETQYF. Drawing the rest from reference TRBV7-2 and TRBJ2-5, the complete variable domain is GAGVSQSPSNKVTEKGKDVELRCDPISGHTALYWYRQSLGQGLEFLIYFQGNSAPDKSGLPSDRFSAERTGGSVSTLTIQRTQQEDSAVYLCASSERTSGGPRQETQYFGPGTRLLVL.

This clonotype appeared many times. CDR3 sequence (DNA): TGTGCCAGCAGCCAAGACCGCGGGGAGCTGTTTTTT. Its translation is CASSQDRGELFF. This rearrangement joins TRBV7-6 to TRBJ2-2; D ambiguous. Trimming cost V 5 bases and J 7 bases, with 8 bases left between them. The CDR3 is 12 amino acids. Per germline, CDR1 SGHVS and CDR2 FNYEAQ.

CDR3 loop: CAWSPRGLVSKNIQYF. The CDR3 DNA follows: TGTGCCTGGAGCCCAAGGGGCCTCGTATCCAAAAACATTCAGTACTTC. The genes are TRBV30 and TRBJ2-4; D perhaps matches TRBD1 (5 bases). V lost 3 bases and J 2 bases, leaving 17 bases between the germline ends. Germline V CDR1 and CDR2: GTSNPN, SVGIG (reference sequence). The CDR3 contains 16 residues.

This clonotype was detected many times. CDR3 DNA: TGTGCCAGCAGCCAATCGCGCTTGAACACTGAAGCTTTCTTT. Translation: CASSQSRLNTEAFF. The chain couples TRBV16 to TRBJ1-1; D gene unclear. V dropped 0 bases and J dropped 0 bases, with 5 bases sitting between them. The germline CDR1 and CDR2 sequences are KGHSY and FQNENV. This CDR3 has 14 residues.

In its sample, this clonotype was seen a few times. The V call is TRBV12-3 or TRBV12-4, the J call TRBJ2-4; D is possibly TRBD2 (6 bases). The CDR3 is 15 amino acids. The ends were cut back, 2 bases at V and 3 bases at J, with 11 bases in the middle. The CDR3 nucleotides are TGTGCCAGCAGTTTATATCGGGAGAGCAAAAACATTCAGTACTTC. Translated, it gives CASSLYRESKNIQYF.

This clonotype has at least ten counts. The chain links TRBV6-1 to TRBJ1-6; 10 bases agree with TRBD1. The junction had 10 bases not matched to a gene; V was cut back by 3 bases and J by 5 bases. This CDR3 has 18 residues. CDR1 is MNHNS and CDR2 is SASEGT in the germline V gene. CDR3 loop: CASSDPGTGDGNNSPLHF. The CDR3 nucleotides read TGTGCCAGCAGTGATCCCGGGACAGGGGATGGGAATAATTCACCCCTCCACTTT.

Ten or more counts support this clonotype. The chain joins TRBV7-2 to TRBJ2-5, with a possible D match to TRBD1 (5 bases). Trimming stripped 2 bases from V and 5 bases from J, with 15 bases between. The V gene's germline CDR1 is SGHTA and CDR2 FQGNSA. This CDR3 region has 15 residues. CDR3 region: CASSLTRAPSETQYF. In nucleotides, the CDR3 is TGTGCCAGCAGCTTAACCAGGGCCCCGAGCGAGACCCAGTACTTC.

This clonotype showed up many times. The gene calls are TRBV20-1 and TRBJ2-5; perhaps TRBD2 as D (6 bases). Germline values: CDR1 DFQATT, CDR2 SNEGSKA (reference sequence). The CDR3 is made up of 14 amino acids. Trimming cost V 2 bases and J 3 bases, with 13 bases left between them. CDR3: CSARRRGFEETQYF. The CDR3, as DNA: TGCAGTGCTAGAAGGCGGGGCTTCGAAGAGACCCAGTACTTC.

This clonotype has at least ten counts. The V gene is TRBV9, the J gene TRBJ2-5; maybe TRBD1 (6 bases). Trimming pared 3 bases from V and 5 bases from J, leaving 14 bases between. The germline gives CDR1 SGDLS, CDR2 YYNGEE. This CDR3 is 14 amino acids long. CDR3 sequence: CASSAQGAAETQYF. The CDR3 DNA reads as TGTGCCAGCAGCGCACAGGGAGCTGCGGAGACCCAGTACTTC.

This clonotype came up many times. The V and J genes are TRBV5-1 and TRBJ1-5, with D unresolved. V gave up 6 bases and J gave up 5 bases, with 9 bases separating them. This CDR3 has 12 amino acids. Germline CDR1 is SGHRS and CDR2 is YFSETQ. The CDR3 DNA follows: TGCGCCAGCATCCCCCATCATCAGCCCCAGCATTTT. Translation: CASIPHHQPQHF. Using reference TRBV5-1 and TRBJ1-5 for the parts outside the CDR3, the full variable domain is KAGVTQTPRYLIKTRGQQVTLSCSPISGHRSVSWYQQTPGQGLQFLFEYFSETQRNKGNFPGRFSGRQFSNSRSEMNVSTLELGDSALYLCASIPHHQPQHFGDGTRLSIL.

Many counts were recorded for this clonotype. The CDR3 nucleotides read TGCAGTGCTAGGAAGGGGGCCTCCTACGAGCAGTACTTC. Amino acid sequence: CSARKGASYEQYF. The chain has TRBV20-1 and TRBJ2-7; 7 nucleotides match TRBD1. After removal of 3 bases from V and 0 bases from J, the junction contained 2 bases not matched to a gene. The CDR3 extends over 13 amino acids. CDR1 is DFQATT and CDR2 is SNEGSKA in the germline V gene (reference sequence).

Here the CDR3 reads CASSNGDRSVEDYGYTF. As DNA, the CDR3 is TGTGCCAGCAGTAACGGGGACAGGTCGGTCGAGGACTATGGCTACACCTTC. This chain joins TRBV2 and TRBJ1-2, with TRBD1 matching 8 bases. This CDR3 is 17 amino acids long. Germline values: CDR1 SNHLY, CDR2 FYNNEI. The ends lost 5 bases at V and 3 bases at J; junction bases unmatched: 14.

The sample holds many counts of this clonotype. J is TRBJ2-2 and V is TRBV29-1, with 7 nucleotides matching TRBD2. The V segment lost 2 bases and the J segment 5 bases; nucleotides outside the gene matches: 8. The CDR3 has 15 amino acids. Germline V CDR1 and CDR2: SQVTM, ANQGSEA. CDR3 region: CSVETAGRRTGELFF. CDR3 DNA: TGCAGCGTTGAAACAGCGGGGAGGCGGACCGGGGAGCTGTTTTTT.

This clonotype has ten or more counts. V and J are TRBV6-5 and TRBJ2-5, with 9 bases aligning to TRBD1. Trimming removed 4 bases from V and 5 bases from J; junction bases left unmatched: 2. The germline V gene encodes CDR1 MNHEY and CDR2 SVGAGI. The CDR3 length is 13 residues. The CDR3 DNA reads TGTGCCAGCAGTTTCGGACAGGGGGAGACCCAGTACTTC. Translating gives CASSFGQGETQYF.

This clonotype has at least ten counts. The chain joins TRBV18 to TRBJ1-1; the D gene is possibly TRBD1 (5 bases). The V gene's germline CDR1 is KGHSH and CDR2 LQKENI. This CDR3 spans 13 amino acids. Between the trimmed V and J ends, which lost 5 bases and 6 bases, there was a span of 13 bases. The CDR3, as DNA: TGTGCCAGCTCAAAAGACCTGGGGGCTGAAGCTTTCTTT. This gives the protein CASSKDLGAEAFF. Supplemented by reference TRBV18 and TRBJ1-1, the full variable domain reads NAGVMQNPRHLVRRRGQEARLRCSPMKGHSHVYWYRQLPEEGLKFMVYLQKENIIDESGMPKERFSAEFPKEGPSILRIQQVVRGDSAAYFCASSKDLGAEAFFGQGTRLTVV.

Many counts were recorded for this clonotype. The chain employs TRBV6-1 and TRBJ1-1; D is unresolved. CDR1 is MNHNS and CDR2 is SASEGT in the germline V gene. V was clipped by 7 bases and J by 0 bases, with 6 bases between them. This CDR3 comprises 12 residues. CDR3 sequence reads: CASMIMNTEAFF. The CDR3 coding sequence is TGTGCCAGCATGATCATGAACACTGAAGCTTTCTTT.